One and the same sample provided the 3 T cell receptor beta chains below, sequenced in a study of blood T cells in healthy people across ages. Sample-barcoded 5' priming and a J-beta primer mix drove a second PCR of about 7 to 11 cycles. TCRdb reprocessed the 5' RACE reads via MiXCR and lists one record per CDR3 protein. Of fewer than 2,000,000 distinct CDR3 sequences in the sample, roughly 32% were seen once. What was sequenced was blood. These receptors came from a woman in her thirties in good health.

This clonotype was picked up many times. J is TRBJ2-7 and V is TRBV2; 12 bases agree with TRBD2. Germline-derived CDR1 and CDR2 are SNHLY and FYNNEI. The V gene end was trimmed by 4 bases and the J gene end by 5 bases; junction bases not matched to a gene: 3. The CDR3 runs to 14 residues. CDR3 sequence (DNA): TGTGCCAGCAGTGGACTAGCGGGAGTCCACGAGCAGTACTTC. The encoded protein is CASSGLAGVHEQYF.

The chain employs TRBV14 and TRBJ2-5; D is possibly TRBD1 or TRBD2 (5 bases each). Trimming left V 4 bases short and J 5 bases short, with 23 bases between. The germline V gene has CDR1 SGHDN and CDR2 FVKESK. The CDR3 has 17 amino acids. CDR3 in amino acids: CASSPGGRGPRRETQYF. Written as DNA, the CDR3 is TGTGCCAGCAGCCCTGGGGGAAGGGGCCCGCGTCGGGAGACCCAGTACTTC.

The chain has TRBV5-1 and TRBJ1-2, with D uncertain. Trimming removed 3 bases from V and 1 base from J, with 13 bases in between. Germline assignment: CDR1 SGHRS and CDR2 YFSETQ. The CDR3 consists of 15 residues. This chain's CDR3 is CASSSNKESNYGYTF. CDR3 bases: TGCGCCAGCAGCTCAAACAAGGAGAGTAACTATGGCTACACCTTC.